These 29 T cell receptor beta chains were all obtained from the same sample, sequenced in a study of regulatory T cells in long-lasting Graves disease. CDR3-region Arm-PCR and iRepertoire HTBI primers produced the TCR beta libraries. One entry per CDR3 protein results from TCRdb running MiXCR on the multiplex PCR reads. The sample records nearly 350,000 distinct CDR3 sequences, around 19% being singletons. Time point denoted: persistent/refractory GD, antithyroid drugs over 5 years with positive TRAb. PBMC RNA was the source of the TCR library. The sequences come from peripheral blood mononuclear cells (PBMCs), collected when the disease was refractory, from a patient treated with antithyroid drugs. The receptors stem from a female donor with Graves disease.

The sample holds a few counts of this clonotype. This chain uses TRBV18 with TRBJ1-2, with 9 bases that match TRBD1. Trimming removed 4 bases from V and 7 bases from J; junction bases left unmatched: 7. This CDR3 spans 14 amino acids. Looked up from germline, CDR1 is KGHSH and CDR2 is LQKENI. For the CDR3, the DNA is TGTGCCAGCTCACTCCGGGACAGGGCTAGTGGCTACACCTTC. This encodes CASSLRDRASGYTF.

This clonotype was found a few times. V usage is TRBV7-6 and J usage is TRBJ1-1, with D unclear. The germline gives CDR1 SGHVS, CDR2 FNYEAQ. Trimming pared 5 bases from V and 2 bases from J, leaving 15 bases between. The CDR3 runs 15 residues. The CDR3 protein is CASSPRSTANTEAFF. The CDR3 DNA follows: TGTGCCAGCAGCCCCCGTTCTACAGCAAACACTGAAGCTTTCTTT.

The table lists this clonotype with a count of one. The chain carries TRBV30 and TRBJ2-1; D unclear. Germline CDR1 GTSNPN, CDR2 SVGIG (reference sequence). V lost 7 bases to trimming and J lost 2 bases, with 9 bases between them. The length of the CDR3 is 12 residues. Here the CDR3 reads CASHQTYNEQFF. DNA of the CDR3: TGTGCCTCCCATCAAACCTACAATGAGCAGTTCTTC. Looking up the rest from reference TRBV30 and TRBJ2-1 gives the full variable domain: SQTIHQWPATLVQPVGSPLSLECTVEGTSNPNLYWYRQAAGRGLQLLFYSVGIGQISSEVPQNLSASRPQDRQFILSSKKLLLSDSGFYLCASHQTYNEQFFGPGTRLTVL.

The rearrangement links TRBV18 to TRBJ1-1; D gene uncertain. V lost 6 bases to trimming and J lost 4 bases, with 12 bases between them. Germline CDR1 and CDR2: KGHSH and LQKENI. The CDR3 has 13 residues. Here the CDR3 reads CASSLGVPTEAFF. In DNA, the CDR3 is TGTGCCAGCTCCCTAGGTGTTCCCACTGAAGCTTTCTTT.

This clonotype has ten or more counts. The chain carries TRBV12-3 or TRBV12-4 and TRBJ1-2, with D hard to call. V gave up 7 bases and J gave up 0 bases, with 18 bases separating them. The CDR3 loop spans 16 amino acids. The CDR3 region is CASTKAPERPNYGYTF. Here the CDR3 DNA reads TGTGCCAGCACAAAAGCCCCCGAAAGACCTAACTATGGCTACACCTTC.

This clonotype was counted between two and nine times. The chain combines TRBV7-8 with TRBJ2-4; possibly TRBD1 for D (5 bases). The length of the CDR3 is 16 residues. V was cut by 6 bases and J by 1 base, with 16 bases left in between. Germline V gene data show CDR1 as SGHVS and CDR2 as FQNEAQ. The CDR3 region is CASRGQGAGAKNIQYF. The CDR3 nucleotides are TGTGCCAGCAGGGGGCAAGGGGCAGGGGCCAAAAACATTCAGTACTTC.

This chain joins TRBV7-9 and TRBJ2-1; 7 bases agree with TRBD1. Germline V gives CDR1 SEHNR, CDR2 FQNEAQ (reference sequence). V shed 1 base and J 2 bases; nucleotides not matched to a gene: 11. There are 18 residues in the CDR3. The DNA of the CDR3 is TGTGCCAGCAGCTTAGGAAAAATACAGGGGAAGACCTACAATGAGCAGTTCTTC. Protein product: CASSLGKIQGKTYNEQFF.

This clonotype has ten or more counts. The rearrangement links TRBV7-2 to TRBJ1-3; a possible D gene is TRBD1 (5 bases). Germline assignment: CDR1 SGHTA and CDR2 FQGNSA. Trimming took off 3 bases at V and 0 bases at J, with 15 bases between the two ends. The CDR3 loop spans 17 amino acids. The CDR3 DNA reads TGTGCCAGCAGCTTTTCACGACAGTACGGCTCTGGAAACACCATATATTTT. Residues: CASSFSRQYGSGNTIYF.

This clonotype was found many times. The chain couples TRBV28 to TRBJ2-3; tentative D call: TRBD1 (5 bases). Germline values: CDR1 MDHEN, CDR2 SYDVKM. Trimming shortened V by 1 base and J by 2 bases, and 10 bases separated the two germline ends. The length of the CDR3 is 15 residues. CDR3: CASSLLGRNTDTQYF. The CDR3 DNA is TGTGCCAGCAGTTTATTGGGGCGCAACACAGATACGCAGTATTTT.

Regarding this clonotype: A single base separates this from a much larger clone, so it may be a read error. The chain couples TRBV7-8 to TRBJ2-4; 9 bases fit TRBD2. Germline V gene sequence: CDR1 SGHVS, CDR2 FQNEAQ. This CDR3 has 14 amino acids. Here the CDR3 reads CAISISGRAHIQYF. As DNA, the CDR3 is TGTGCCATCAGCATTAGCGGGAGAGCGCACATTCAGTACTTC.

V usage is TRBV25-1 and J usage is TRBJ2-7; D call uncertain. CDR1 is MGHDK and CDR2 is SYGVNS in the germline V gene. Trimming removed 3 bases at V and 2 bases at J, with 11 bases between. This CDR3 contains 14 residues. The CDR3 spells CASSDPRSAYEQYF. CDR3 nucleotide sequence: TGTGCCAGCAGTGACCCACGGAGTGCCTACGAGCAGTACTTC.

A note on this clonotype: Given a much more abundant clone one base away, this may be a read error. This chain links TRBV28 with TRBJ2-5, with a possible D match to TRBD2 (5 bases). Germline V gene lookup returns CDR1 MDHEN and CDR2 SYDVKM. CDR3 size: 18 residues. V gave up 1 base and J gave up 2 bases, with 20 bases separating them. The CDR3 DNA reads TGTGCCAGCAGTTTATTAGGTTATGGGAGAAGAGGACAAGAGACCCAGTACTTC. Translation gives CASSLLGYGRRGQETQYF. The entire variable domain, with the rest obtained from reference TRBV28 and TRBJ2-5, is as follows: DVKVTQSSRYLVKRTGEKVFLECVQDMDHENMFWYRQDPGLGLRLIYFSYDVKMKEKGDIPEGYSVSREKKERFSLILESASTNQTSMYLCASSLLGYGRRGQETQYFGPGTRLLVL.

This clonotype was counted ten times or more. This chain uses TRBV6-5 with TRBJ1-2; the D is unclear. This CDR3 is 13 amino acids long. V was trimmed by 2 bases and J by 3 bases, leaving 7 bases between them. CDR1 and CDR2 (germline): MNHEY, SVGAGI. CDR3 region: CASSYGNDYGYTF. The CDR3 region has the DNA TGTGCCAGCAGTTACGGTAATGACTATGGCTACACCTTC.

The sample holds many counts of this clonotype. This chain links TRBV6-5 with TRBJ1-6, with D maybe TRBD1 (6 bases). Per the germline V gene, CDR1 is MNHEY and CDR2 is SVGAGI. The CDR3 is made up of 15 amino acids. Trimming removed 2 bases from V and 7 bases from J, with 12 bases in between. CDR3 amino acids: CASSYVGGTNSPLHF. CDR3 DNA sequence: TGTGCCAGCAGTTACGTAGGGGGTACGAATTCACCCCTCCACTTT.

About this clonotype: Its ends do not fully match the called genes, so a read error is possible. The chain carries TRBV20-1 and TRBJ2-7, with D possibly matching TRBD1 (5 bases). The CDR3 length is 16 residues. Germline-derived CDR1 and CDR2 are DFQATT and SNEGSKA (reference sequence). The CDR3 DNA is TGCAGTGCTGGAGATCCGGCTGACAGCAGCTCCTACGAGCAGTACTTC. Amino acids: CSAGDPADSSSYEQYF.

Comment on this clonotype: A single base is all that separates this from a far larger clone, so a read error is likely. This chain uses TRBV6-2 or TRBV6-3 with TRBJ1-4, with no clear D. The CDR3 runs 13 residues. V dropped 5 bases and J dropped 12 bases, with 16 bases sitting between them. Germline V gene sequence: CDR1 MNHEY, CDR2 SVGEGT. The CDR3 DNA sequence: TGTGCCAGCAGTACCCCCCCTGAAGGCGAACTGTTTTTT. Translation gives CASSTPPEGELFF.

The chain links TRBV2 to TRBJ2-6, with 7 positions matching TRBD1. The CDR3 length is 15 residues. Germline V gene lookup returns CDR1 SNHLY and CDR2 FYNNEI. Trimming removed 5 bases from V and 2 bases from J; junction bases left unmatched: 3. The chain's CDR3 is CASSLDRTGANVLTF. DNA of the CDR3: TGTGCCAGCAGTTTGGACAGGACTGGGGCCAACGTCCTGACTTTC.

The V call is TRBV9, the J call TRBJ1-6; a possible D gene is TRBD1 (5 bases). The germline gives CDR1 SGDLS, CDR2 YYNGEE. This CDR3 spans 18 amino acids. Trimming shortened V by 0 bases and J by 6 bases, and 19 bases separated the two germline ends. This chain's CDR3 is CASSVGSSGRLLNSPLHF. The CDR3, as DNA: TGTGCCAGCAGCGTAGGGTCGTCAGGGCGCCTTCTTAATTCACCCCTCCACTTT.

This clonotype was detected many times. The chain recombines TRBV2 with TRBJ1-5; D call uncertain. Germline values: CDR1 SNHLY, CDR2 FYNNEI. Trimming took 3 bases from V and 2 from J, leaving 11 bases between them. This CDR3 comprises 15 residues. CDR3 in amino acids: CASSDIILGNQPQHF. As DNA, the CDR3 is TGTGCCAGCAGTGACATCATTTTAGGCAATCAGCCCCAGCATTTT.

This chain links TRBV4-1 with TRBJ1-5; D call uncertain. CDR3 length equals 15 residues. The ends were cut back, 1 base at V and 3 bases at J, with 10 bases in the middle. Germline CDR1 is MGHRA and CDR2 is YSYEKL. The DNA for the CDR3 is TGCGCCAGCAGCCAAGGGGCACATGACAATCAGCCCCAGCATTTT. This sequence encodes CASSQGAHDNQPQHF.

This clonotype was counted many times. V usage is TRBV28 and J usage is TRBJ1-2; D possibly corresponds to TRBD1 (5 bases). The CDR3 extends over 12 amino acids. The ends were cut back, 5 bases at V and 8 bases at J, with 12 bases in the middle. CDR1 and CDR2 (germline): MDHEN, SYDVKM. CDR3 coding DNA: TGTGCCAGCAGTACAGGTTCGATCGGCTACACCTTC. Translation gives CASSTGSIGYTF.

The V gene is TRBV9, the J gene TRBJ2-2; D is possibly TRBD2 (5 bases). The germline V gene encodes CDR1 SGDLS and CDR2 YYNGEE. V lost 1 base and J 3 bases, leaving 10 bases between the germline ends. The CDR3 runs 15 residues. The CDR3 is CASSVRGLDTGELFF. The CDR3 DNA follows: TGTGCCAGCAGCGTAAGAGGGTTAGACACCGGGGAGCTGTTTTTT.

This clonotype was detected many times. The genes are TRBV18 and TRBJ1-4; D is unclear. Trimming pared 1 base from V and 8 bases from J, leaving 11 bases between. Germline V lookup: CDR1 KGHSH, CDR2 LQKENI. The CDR3 totals 14 residues. The CDR3 loop is CASSPQGSNEKLFF. The CDR3 coding sequence is TGTGCCAGCTCACCACAGGGCAGTAACGAAAAACTGTTTTTT.

This chain links TRBV10-3 with TRBJ2-5; TRBD1 might be the D (6 bases). V was trimmed by 6 bases and J by 4 bases, leaving 12 bases between them. This CDR3 is built from 13 residues. Germline lookup yields CDR1 ENHRY and CDR2 SYGVKD. The chain's CDR3 is CAIRQGLGETQYF. CDR3 coding DNA: TGTGCCATCAGACAGGGTTTGGGAGAGACCCAGTACTTC.

This clonotype came up a few times. The chain uses TRBV7-2 and TRBJ1-3; 8 bases fit TRBD1. The V segment lost 5 bases and the J segment 1 base; nucleotides outside the gene matches: 7. The germline gives CDR1 SGHTA, CDR2 FQGNSA. The CDR3 loop spans 16 amino acids. The CDR3 DNA reads as TGTGCCAGCAGCCTGACAGGGGTGAGGTCTGGAAACACCATATATTTT. This encodes CASSLTGVRSGNTIYF. Filled out from reference TRBV7-2 and TRBJ1-3, the complete variable domain reads GAGVSQSPSNKVTEKGKDVELRCDPISGHTALYWYRQSLGQGLEFLIYFQGNSAPDKSGLPSDRFSAERTGGSVSTLTIQRTQQEDSAVYLCASSLTGVRSGNTIYFGEGSWLTVV.

This clonotype was seen ten or more times. The chain employs TRBV12-3 or TRBV12-4 and TRBJ1-5; 7 positions match TRBD1. Germline trimming cut 3 bases from V and 9 bases from J; bases unmatched to any gene: 11. The CDR3 is 15 amino acids. CDR3 region: CASSFPGQVQRPQHF. DNA for the CDR3: TGTGCCAGCAGTTTCCCCGGACAGGTGCAACGGCCCCAGCATTTT.

This clonotype was seen repeatedly, ten times or more. V gene TRBV7-3 combines with J gene TRBJ1-1, with D unresolved. The CDR3 length is 16 residues. Trimming took 4 bases from V and 1 from J, leaving 16 bases between them. CDR1 is SGHTA, CDR2 FQGTGA, per germline. CDR3 amino acids: CASSSFGPIGNTEAFF. The CDR3 DNA follows: TGTGCCAGCAGCTCCTTCGGACCCATCGGGAACACTGAAGCTTTCTTT.

The rearrangement uses TRBV18 and TRBJ2-2; 8 bases agree with TRBD1. Germline-derived CDR1 and CDR2 are KGHSH and LQKENI. The J segment lost 3 bases and the V segment lost 2 bases, leaving 5 bases of the junction unmatched. This CDR3 is 16 amino acids long. Here the CDR3 DNA reads TGTGCCAGCTCACCAACGTGGACAGGGTACACCGGGGAGCTGTTTTTT. Translated, it gives CASSPTWTGYTGELFF.

V and J are TRBV6-1 and TRBJ2-7; D call uncertain. CDR1 and CDR2 from the germline V gene are MNHNS and SASEGT. This CDR3 spans 11 amino acids. V was pared by 3 bases and J by 3 bases, with 3 bases between. CDR3 amino acids: CASSEIYEQYF. As DNA, the CDR3 is TGTGCCAGCAGTGAGATCTACGAGCAGTACTTC.